The 20 T cell receptor beta chains reported below all come from one sample, sequenced in a study of blood T cell repertoires in COVID-19. Sequenced by immunoSEQ multiplex PCR; TCRdb stores in-frame clones only, minus some. The data show 150,000 to 200,000 clones, with around nine tenths seen just once and 5.5% to 7% held by the top ten. Sequenced input: peripheral blood. Receptors were obtained from a man aged 40-55 years with active or convalescent COVID-19.

DNA for the CDR3: TGTGCCAGCAGACCCTCAGGGGGCGGTCAGTACTTC. Translating it yields CASRPSGGGQYF. This chain uses TRBV6-5 with TRBJ2-4; 8 positions agree with TRBD1. V was clipped by 6 bases and J by 12 bases; unmatched bases: 7. The V gene's germline CDR1 is MNHEY and CDR2 SVGAGI. The CDR3 runs to 12 residues.

The V and J genes are TRBV6-5 and TRBJ2-2, with 8 bases fitting TRBD1. V lost 6 bases and J lost 5; bases outside the gene matches: 5. The CDR3 contains 14 residues. Germline V gene sequence: CDR1 MNHEY, CDR2 SVGAGI. This CDR3 is CASRQGARTGELFF. For the CDR3, the DNA is TGTGCCAGCAGGCAGGGGGCGCGAACCGGGGAGCTGTTTTTT.

Comment on this clone: Other DNA sequences of this sample code for an identical CDR3. The rearrangement links TRBV19 to TRBJ2-1; TRBD1 matches 8 bases. This CDR3 comprises 13 residues. Germline V gives CDR1 LNHDA, CDR2 SQIVND (reference sequence). V lost 6 bases to trimming and J lost 4 bases; unmatched junction nucleotides: 2. CDR3 coding DNA: TGTGCCAGTAGAGACAGGGGTTACAATGAGCAGTTCTTC. This gives the protein CASRDRGYNEQFF.

This chain joins TRBV5-1 and TRBJ2-3; TRBD2 agrees at 9 bases. V lost 3 bases to trimming and J lost 3 bases; unmatched junction nucleotides: 2. From germline, CDR1 is SGHRS and CDR2 YFSETQ. This CDR3 contains 14 residues. The CDR3 region has the DNA TGCGCCAGCAGCTCTAGCGGGATAACAGATACGCAGTATTTT. Translated: CASSSSGITDTQYF.

This clone was detected once. The chain is built from TRBV5-8 and TRBJ1-4; 10 bases line up with TRBD1. V gave up 4 bases and J gave up 5 bases; unmatched junction bases: 2. The germline V gene has CDR1 SGHTS and CDR2 YDEGEE. The CDR3 runs to 14 residues. The CDR3, as DNA: TGTGCCAGCAGCAAGGGACAGGGGAATGAAAAACTGTTTTTT. It encodes CASSKGQGNEKLFF.

The rearrangement joins TRBV5-1 to TRBJ2-3, with 8 bases aligning to TRBD1. Trimming cost V 4 bases and J 8 bases; bases outside gene matches: 9. The CDR3 runs 14 residues. CDR1 is SGHRS and CDR2 is YFSETQ in the germline V gene. CDR3 coding DNA: TGCGCCAGCAGCGTGGGACAGGCCCCCGGTACGCAGTATTTT. Translating it yields CASSVGQAPGTQYF.

The chain combines TRBV7-9 with TRBJ1-2; D gene ambiguous. V was trimmed by 5 bases and J by 3 bases, leaving 10 bases between them. The germline V gene encodes CDR1 SEHNR and CDR2 FQNEAQ (reference sequence). The CDR3 is 13 amino acids. CDR3: CASSPTSYYGYTF. CDR3 DNA sequence: TGTGCCAGCAGCCCGACATCCTACTATGGCTACACCTTC.

This rearrangement joins TRBV11-2 to TRBJ1-5; D remains unclear. Germline CDR1 is SGHAT and CDR2 is FQNNGV. This CDR3 region has 13 residues. Trimming removed 3 bases from V and 3 bases from J, with 6 bases in between. The CDR3 DNA is TGTGCCAGCAGCTTGAGGGTCAATCAGCCCCAGCATTTT. Protein product: CASSLRVNQPQHF. The variable domain in full, with the rest retrieved from reference TRBV11-2 and TRBJ1-5, is EAGVAQSPRYKIIEKRQSVAFWCNPISGHATLYWYQQILGQGPKLLIQFQNNGVVDDSQLPKDRFSAERLKGVDSTLKIQPAKLEDSAVYLCASSLRVNQPQHFGDGTRLSIL.

The rearrangement uses TRBV7-2 and TRBJ2-5; unclear D gene. The V and J ends lost 1 base and 5 bases respectively, with 8 bases between them. Germline V gene lookup returns CDR1 SGHTA and CDR2 FQGNSA. This CDR3 spans 13 amino acids. CDR3 DNA: TGTGCCAGCAGCTTAGATCTCCGGGAGACCCAGTACTTC. This codes for CASSLDLRETQYF.

The chain links TRBV2 to TRBJ1-2; TRBD1 might be the D (6 bases). Germline V lookup: CDR1 SNHLY, CDR2 FYNNEI. V lost 6 bases, J lost 2 bases, and 10 bases lay in between. The CDR3 is 13 amino acids. The CDR3 region has the DNA TGTGCCAGCAGCGAGGGGGGGAACTATGGCTACACCTTC. As protein: CASSEGGNYGYTF.

The gene calls are TRBV5-1 and TRBJ2-2; D call uncertain. The CDR3 contains 14 residues. In germline, CDR1 is SGHRS, CDR2 YFSETQ. V was clipped by 5 bases and J by 2 bases, with 10 bases between them. The CDR3 loop is CASSRDTNTGELFF. CDR3 coding DNA: TGCGCCAGCAGTCGAGACACTAACACCGGGGAGCTGTTTTTT.

The V gene is TRBV6-6, the J gene TRBJ2-2; D is unclear. CDR1 is MNHNY and CDR2 is SVGAGI in the germline V gene (reference sequence). This CDR3 region has 14 residues. Trimming removed 11 bases from V and 5 bases from J, with 18 bases in between. The CDR3 bases are TGTGCCTCACGAGATAGTTTGGAGACCGGGGAGCTGTTTTTT. It encodes CASRDSLETGELFF.

The chain couples TRBV7-9 to TRBJ2-5; TRBD2 agrees at 7 bases. After removal of 2 bases from V and 2 bases from J, the junction contained 2 bases not matched to a gene. CDR1 is SEHNR, CDR2 FQNEAQ, per germline (reference sequence). CDR3 size: 14 residues. The CDR3 DNA reads TGTGCCAGCAGCTTATCCGGGGGGCAAGAGACCCAGTACTTC. This sequence encodes CASSLSGGQETQYF.

The chain joins TRBV19 to TRBJ1-5; D unclear. Germline-derived CDR1 and CDR2 are LNHDA and SQIVND (reference sequence). Between the trimmed V and J ends, which lost 5 bases and 2 bases, there was a span of 13 bases. CDR3 length: 15 residues. Written as DNA, the CDR3 is TGTGCCAGTAGTGTCGTCAGCGGGGGCAATCAGCCCCAGCATTTT. Its translation is CASSVVSGGNQPQHF.

The rearrangement joins TRBV20-1 to TRBJ1-3, with D unclear. Trimming removed 3 bases from V and 2 bases from J, with 14 bases in between. The CDR3 is 15 residues long. Per the germline V gene, CDR1 is DFQATT and CDR2 is SNEGSKA (reference sequence). In DNA, the CDR3 is TGCAGTGCTAGTAGTTCCAACAACGCTGGAAACACCATATATTTT. Translating gives CSASSSNNAGNTIYF.

The chain combines TRBV28 with TRBJ2-3; D may be TRBD1 (5 bases). The V end was cut by 4 bases, the J end by 5 bases, with 16 bases between. The CDR3 loop spans 15 amino acids. Germline lookup yields CDR1 MDHEN and CDR2 SYDVKM. The CDR3 DNA reads TGTGCCAGCAGTTATGTACAGGTGTTGGGAGATACGCAGTATTTT. Amino acids: CASSYVQVLGDTQYF.

V gene TRBV28 combines with J gene TRBJ1-5; 9 bases agree with TRBD1. J gave up 3 bases and V 6 bases, and 6 bases lay outside the gene matches. CDR3 size: 15 residues. Germline V gives CDR1 MDHEN, CDR2 SYDVKM. CDR3 amino acids: CASSRTGGNNQPQHF. CDR3 sequence (DNA): TGTGCCAGCAGCCGTACAGGGGGCAACAATCAGCCCCAGCATTTT.

The genes are TRBV2 and TRBJ2-3, with 7 bases aligning to TRBD1. The ends lost 4 bases at V and 1 base at J; junction bases unmatched: 5. CDR1 SNHLY and CDR2 FYNNEI come from the germline V gene. This CDR3 has 15 amino acids. CDR3 in DNA: TGTGCCAGCAGTGGACGACAGGGCGGCACAGATACGCAGTATTTT. This encodes CASSGRQGGTDTQYF.

The CDR3 DNA reads as TGTGCCAGCAGCGTAGGGACAGGGGTTCGCGAGCAGTACTTC. Amino acid sequence: CASSVGTGVREQYF. The chain links TRBV9 to TRBJ2-7; 9 nucleotides line up with TRBD1. The CDR3 has 14 residues. Per the germline V gene, CDR1 is SGDLS and CDR2 is YYNGEE. V was pared by 0 bases and J by 6 bases, with 4 bases of the junction left unmatched.

The V call is TRBV28, the J call TRBJ1-1; TRBD1 is a possible D gene (6 bases). Trimming shortened V by 5 bases and J by 11 bases, and 15 bases separated the two germline ends. In germline, CDR1 is MDHEN, CDR2 SYDVKM. The CDR3 runs 12 residues. Here the CDR3 DNA reads TGTGCCAGCAGTAACACAGGGAGTTTTGCTTTCTTT. Its protein product is CASSNTGSFAFF.